The rows below give T cell receptor beta chains drawn from one sample of a study of cytomegalovirus exposure and HLA in healthy donors. Only in-frame clones appear in the TCRdb table, and some are missing; sequencing was by immunoSEQ multiplex PCR. The sample includes 120,000 to 150,000 clones, approximately 80% of them seen just once. The sequencing sample was made of PBMCs. The receptors were gathered from a woman in her forties or fifties in good health and CMV-seronegative. The CDR3 runs from the conserved cysteine through the conserved F or W. Size is omitted from some rows. Given values are once, few, many or a class for expanded clones.

j_call v_call clone_size cdr3_aa
TRBJ2-1 TRBV13 . CASSLGRDSYDNEQFF
TRBJ1-1 TRBV7-8 once CASSRTRGTEAFF
TRBJ2-1 TRBV9 . CASSAFTSGGANEQFF
TRBJ1-2 TRBV6-5 . CASSPGTGGVYGYTF
TRBJ2-2 TRBV27 . CASRGQGQGGELFF
TRBJ2-3 TRBV7-7 . CASSLEGRGGTDTQYF
TRBJ1-3 TRBV29-1 . CSVEPQVGGNTIYF
TRBJ2-5 TRBV27 . CASSLAGATQQYF
TRBJ2-2 TRBV4-1 . CASSHPGGTGELFF
TRBJ1-2 TRBV28 . CASSFGKQGYGYTF
TRBJ2-2 TRBV7-3 . CASSSDSLMTGELFF
TRBJ2-2 TRBV27 . CASSLLGALNTGELFF
TRBJ2-3 TRBV9 . CASSVASGTDTQYF
TRBJ1-5 TRBV6-5 . CASSAILGNQPQHF
TRBJ1-2 TRBV6-5 many CASSYSPQGFDYTF
TRBJ1-4 TRBV4-1 . CASSVRPPVSNEKLFF
TRBJ2-7 TRBV11-2 . CASSPITGQVYEQYF
TRBJ1-6 TRBV27 . CASSPTGGSSYNSPLHF
TRBJ2-3 TRBV4-2 . CASSPGLYRSTDTQYF
TRBJ1-4 TRBV7-2 . CASSRQGLNEKLFF
TRBJ2-7 TRBV6-5 . CASSRDLAYEQYF
TRBJ1-1 TRBV21-1 . CASSKGQVSEGAFF
TRBJ2-7 TRBV7-9 . CASSLAGQGRYEQYF
TRBJ1-5 TRBV2 . CASRGDSTNQPQHF
TRBJ1-2 TRBV10-3 . CAISEPTRQGSYGYTF
TRBJ2-5 TRBV7-2 . CASSVTPMDRSQYF
TRBJ1-6 TRBV6-5 medium-sized CASSPGTDNSPLHF
TRBJ1-4 TRBV7-8 . CASSTPRGGSNEKLFF
TRBJ2-2 TRBV6-1 . CASTLMVANTGELFF
TRBJ2-7 TRBV7-2 . CASSLLARLNEQYF
TRBJ1-2 TRBV19 . CATYGTGLCGYTF
TRBJ2-5 TRBV6-6 . CASSAGSGGAQETQYF
TRBJ2-5 TRBV7-6 . CASAPVAGIQETQYF
TRBJ2-1 TRBV19 . CASSNGGGLSYNEQFF
TRBJ2-5 TRBV5-1 . CASSLAGAGAPETQYF
TRBJ2-7 TRBV5-4 . CASSLGQGRYAQYF
TRBJ1-1 TRBV14 . CASSNLGGTEAFF
TRBJ2-7 TRBV10-1 . CASSAGGGWEQYF
TRBJ2-3 TRBV7-2 . CASSLARGTDTQYF
TRBJ2-1 TRBV4-1 . CASSQGRTSGAFYNEQFF
TRBJ2-5 TRBV6-5 . CASSYRDRGYQETQYF
TRBJ1-1 TRBV10-2 . CASRNLPGQDLGEAFF
TRBJ2-1 TRBV10-3 . CAITFGDSPLNEQFF
TRBJ2-2 TRBV19 . CASSDRGRTGELFF
TRBJ2-2 TRBV27 . CASSPSNTGELFF
TRBJ1-5 TRBV6-6 . CASHDRGPQPQHF
TRBJ2-1 TRBV2 few CASSEVSSSGAYNEQFF
TRBJ1-2 TRBV6-4 . CASSRGLFYGYTF
TRBJ1-3 TRBV28 . CASAVYSTSGNTIYF
TRBJ2-5 TRBV27 . CASSFGGEAETQYF
TRBJ2-7 TRBV5-8 . CASSYSGGRYEQYF
TRBJ1-2 TRBV28 once CASRQGHNYGYTF
TRBJ2-7 TRBV30 . CAWSRGEQYF
TRBJ2-2 TRBV19 few CASSTRREIMNTGELFF
TRBJ1-5 TRBV18 . CASLGQGGRNQPQHF
TRBJ2-5 TRBV5-1 once CASSLALTAQETQYF
TRBJ1-4 TRBV9 . CASSVSRVAEKLFF
TRBJ1-4 TRBV18 few CASSGTGGEKLFF
TRBJ1-1 TRBV9 . CASSVVAQGTEAFF